This record concerns one TCR beta chain sequence. Its antigen is currently unknown. Time point indicated: new active TB diagnosis, blood taken before or within 7 days of starting treatment. HIV-seronegative South African adults aged 18 years or older had newly diagnosed active tuberculosis. The sample is drawn from a study of T cells in tuberculosis. The V end was cut by 5 bases, the J end by 6 bases, with 7 bases between. Germline V gives CDR1 MDHEN, CDR2 SYDVKM. The CDR3 sequence is 11 residues long. General study points: The TCR-beta difference was not significant; alpha differences partly reflected length. Classification accuracy was over 85% (AUROC around 0.9) with the GMM-specific repertoire.

The repertoire was sequenced with immunoSEQ multiplex PCR; TCRdb's copy has only in-frame clones and lacks some. Here the sample spans roughly 32,000 clones, approximately 93% being singletons. The TCR sequence derives from an adult with tuberculosis. The sequenced sample was PBMCs, obtained at tuberculosis diagnosis. The chain couples TRBV28 to TRBJ1-1; perhaps TRBD1 as D (6 bases). The CDR3 DNA sequence: TGTGCCAGCAGTAGACAGGCTGAAGCTTTCTTT. This encodes CASSRQAEAFF.